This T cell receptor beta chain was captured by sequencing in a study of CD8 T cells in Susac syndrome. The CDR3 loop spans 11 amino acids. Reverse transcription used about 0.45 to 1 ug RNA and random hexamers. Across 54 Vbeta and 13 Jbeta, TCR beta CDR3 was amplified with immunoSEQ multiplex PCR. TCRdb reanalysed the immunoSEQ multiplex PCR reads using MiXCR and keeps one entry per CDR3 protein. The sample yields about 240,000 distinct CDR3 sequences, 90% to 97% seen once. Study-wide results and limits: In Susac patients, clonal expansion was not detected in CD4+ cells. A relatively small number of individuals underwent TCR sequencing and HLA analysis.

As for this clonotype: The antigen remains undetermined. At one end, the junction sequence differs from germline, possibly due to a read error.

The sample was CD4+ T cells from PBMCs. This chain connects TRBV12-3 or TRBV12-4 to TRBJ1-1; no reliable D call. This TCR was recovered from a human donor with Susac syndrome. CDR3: CASNSGQSPNF. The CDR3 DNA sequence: TGTGCCAGCAACTCCGGGCAGTCTCCCAACTTT.